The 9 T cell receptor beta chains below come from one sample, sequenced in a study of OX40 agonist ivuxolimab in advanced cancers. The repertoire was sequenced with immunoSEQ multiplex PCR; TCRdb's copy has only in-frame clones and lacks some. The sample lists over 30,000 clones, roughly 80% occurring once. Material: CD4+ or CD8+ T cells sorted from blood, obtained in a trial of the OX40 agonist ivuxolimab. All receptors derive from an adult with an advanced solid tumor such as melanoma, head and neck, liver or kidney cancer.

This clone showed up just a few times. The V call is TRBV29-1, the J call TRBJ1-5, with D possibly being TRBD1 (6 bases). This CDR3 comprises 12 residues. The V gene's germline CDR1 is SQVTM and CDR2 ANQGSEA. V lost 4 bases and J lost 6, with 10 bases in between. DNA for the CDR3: TGCAGCGTTGGGGGAGGGGGTCAGCCCCAGCATTTT. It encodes CSVGGGGQPQHF.

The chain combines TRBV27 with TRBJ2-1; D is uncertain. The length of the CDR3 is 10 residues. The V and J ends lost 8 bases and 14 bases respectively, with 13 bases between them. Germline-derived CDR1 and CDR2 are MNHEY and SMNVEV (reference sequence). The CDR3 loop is CASGSPEEFF. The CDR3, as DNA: TGTGCCAGCGGGTCCCCCGAGGAGTTCTTC.

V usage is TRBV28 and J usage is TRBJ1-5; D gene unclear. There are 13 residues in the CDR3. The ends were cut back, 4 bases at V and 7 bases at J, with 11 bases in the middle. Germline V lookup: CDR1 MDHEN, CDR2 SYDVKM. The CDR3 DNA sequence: TGTGCCAGCAGTTCCGTTGCCGGACAGCCCCAGCATTTT. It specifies CASSSVAGQPQHF. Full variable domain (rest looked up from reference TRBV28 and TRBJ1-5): DVKVTQSSRYLVKRTGEKVFLECVQDMDHENMFWYRQDPGLGLRLIYFSYDVKMKEKGDIPEGYSVSREKKERFSLILESASTNQTSMYLCASSSVAGQPQHFGDGTRLSIL.

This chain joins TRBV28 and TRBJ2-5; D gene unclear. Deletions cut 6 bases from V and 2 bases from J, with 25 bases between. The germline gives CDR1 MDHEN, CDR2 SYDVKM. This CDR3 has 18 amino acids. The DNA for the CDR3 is TGTGCCAGCAGCCCCGGCCTAGGGTCCCTACCCACACAAGAGACCCAGTACTTC. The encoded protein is CASSPGLGSLPTQETQYF.

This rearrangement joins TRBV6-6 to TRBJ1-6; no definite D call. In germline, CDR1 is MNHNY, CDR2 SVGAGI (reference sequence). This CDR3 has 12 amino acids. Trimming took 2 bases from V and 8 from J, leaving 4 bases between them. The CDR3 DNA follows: TGTGCCAGCAGTTACCCGGATTCACCCCTCCACTTT. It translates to CASSYPDSPLHF.

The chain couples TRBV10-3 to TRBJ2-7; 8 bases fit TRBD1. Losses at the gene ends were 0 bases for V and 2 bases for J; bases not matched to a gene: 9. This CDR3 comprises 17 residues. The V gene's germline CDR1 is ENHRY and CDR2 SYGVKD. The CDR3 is CAISESYGMGQAYEQYF. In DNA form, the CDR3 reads TGTGCCATCAGTGAGTCCTATGGGATGGGACAGGCCTACGAGCAGTACTTC.

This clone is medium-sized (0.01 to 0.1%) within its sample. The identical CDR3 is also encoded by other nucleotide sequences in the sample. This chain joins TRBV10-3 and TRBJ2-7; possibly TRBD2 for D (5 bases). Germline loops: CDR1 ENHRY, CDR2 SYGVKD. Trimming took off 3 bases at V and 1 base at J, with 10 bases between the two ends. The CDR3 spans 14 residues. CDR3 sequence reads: CAISDRGDSYEQYF. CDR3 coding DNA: TGTGCCATCAGTGATCGGGGAGATTCCTACGAGCAGTACTTC.

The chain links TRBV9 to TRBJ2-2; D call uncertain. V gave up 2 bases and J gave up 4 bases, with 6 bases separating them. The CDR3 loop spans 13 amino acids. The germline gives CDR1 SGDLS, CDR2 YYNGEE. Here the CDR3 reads CASSVSPTGELFF. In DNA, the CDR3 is TGTGCCAGCAGCGTTAGTCCCACCGGGGAGCTGTTTTTT.

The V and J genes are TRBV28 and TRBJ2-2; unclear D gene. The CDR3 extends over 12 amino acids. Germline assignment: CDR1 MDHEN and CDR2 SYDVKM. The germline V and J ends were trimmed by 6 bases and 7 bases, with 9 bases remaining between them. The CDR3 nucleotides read TGTGCCAGCAGCCCCCCCGGCGGGGAGCTGTTTTTT. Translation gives CASSPPGGELFF. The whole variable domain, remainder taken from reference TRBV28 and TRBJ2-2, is DVKVTQSSRYLVKRTGEKVFLECVQDMDHENMFWYRQDPGLGLRLIYFSYDVKMKEKGDIPEGYSVSREKKERFSLILESASTNQTSMYLCASSPPGGELFFGEGSRLTVL.